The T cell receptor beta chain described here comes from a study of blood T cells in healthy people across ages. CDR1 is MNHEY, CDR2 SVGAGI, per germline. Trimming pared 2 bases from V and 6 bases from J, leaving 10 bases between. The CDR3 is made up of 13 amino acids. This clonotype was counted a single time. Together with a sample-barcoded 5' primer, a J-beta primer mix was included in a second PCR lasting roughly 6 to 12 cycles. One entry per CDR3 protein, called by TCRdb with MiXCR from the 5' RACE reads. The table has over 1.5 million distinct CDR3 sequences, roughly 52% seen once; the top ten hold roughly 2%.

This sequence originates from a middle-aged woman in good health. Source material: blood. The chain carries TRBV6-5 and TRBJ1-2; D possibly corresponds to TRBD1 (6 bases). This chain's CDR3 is CASSYEGEDGYTF. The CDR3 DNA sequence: TGTGCCAGCAGTTACGAGGGGGAGGATGGCTACACCTTC.